A single sample is the source of the 14 T cell receptor beta chains below, sequenced in a study of radiotherapy plus CTLA-4 blockade in lung cancer. The repertoire was sequenced with immunoSEQ multiplex PCR; TCRdb's copy has only in-frame clones and lacks some. Of over 100,000 clones in the sample, 81% were seen once. Sequences were derived from peripheral blood, sampled from a patient treated with radiotherapy plus ipilimumab. The receptor source for this set is a human donor with non-small cell lung cancer that progressed on radiotherapy plus ipilimumab. Some clones in this sample may be carry-over from other donors' samples.

In its sample, this clone was seen once. The chain employs TRBV19 and TRBJ1-6, with D uncertain. Germline loops: CDR1 LNHDA, CDR2 SQIVND (reference sequence). Trimming pared 2 bases from V and 6 bases from J, leaving 14 bases between. CDR3 size: 16 residues. The CDR3 region has the DNA TGTGCCAGTAGTATACTAAACACCGTGGGTAATTCACCCCTCCACTTT. Protein product: CASSILNTVGNSPLHF.

The chain has TRBV4-3 and TRBJ2-3, with 9 bases identical to TRBD2. V gave up 4 bases and J gave up 4 bases; unmatched junction bases: 18. The germline V gene encodes CDR1 LGHNA and CDR2 YSLEER. The CDR3 loop spans 19 amino acids. CDR3 in amino acids: CASSRGRGSAGGQADTQYF. The DNA for the CDR3 is TGCGCCAGCAGCCGGGGACGGGGTTCCGCGGGGGGGCAGGCAGATACGCAGTATTTT.

This chain connects TRBV5-6 to TRBJ2-5, with D unresolved. CDR1 is SGHDT, CDR2 YYEEEE, per germline. V was trimmed by 2 bases and J by 4 bases, leaving 9 bases between them. This CDR3 region has 13 residues. The CDR3 protein is CASSFQPPETQYF. DNA for the CDR3: TGTGCCAGCAGCTTCCAGCCCCCAGAGACCCAGTACTTC. Looking up the rest from reference TRBV5-6 and TRBJ2-5 gives the full variable domain: DAGVTQSPTHLIKTRGQQVTLRCSPKSGHDTVSWYQQALGQGPQFIFQYYEEEERQRGNFPDRFSGHQFPNYSSELNVNALLLGDSALYLCASSFQPPETQYFGPGTRLLVL.

The rearrangement joins TRBV29-1 to TRBJ1-1; weak D call: TRBD1 (5 bases). Trimming pared 3 bases from V and 4 bases from J, leaving 12 bases between. The CDR3 covers 13 residues. Germline values: CDR1 SQVTM, CDR2 ANQGSEA. In DNA form, the CDR3 reads TGCAGCGTTGAGGGGTGGGGGGTCACTGAAGCTTTCTTT. Its protein is CSVEGWGVTEAFF.

This clone was observed a handful of times. The gene calls are TRBV2 and TRBJ1-5; no firm D call. Trimming took off 3 bases at V and 4 bases at J, with 7 bases between the two ends. The V gene's germline CDR1 is SNHLY and CDR2 FYNNEI. The CDR3 sequence is 13 residues long. The CDR3 bases are TGTGCCAGCAGTGAGGACGGGAATCAGCCCCAGCATTTT. Translation: CASSEDGNQPQHF.

V and J are TRBV7-9 and TRBJ2-7, with a tentative D call TRBD2 (5 bases). Germline CDR1 reads SEHNR; CDR2 reads FQNEAQ (reference sequence). This CDR3 region has 15 residues. The V and J ends lost 6 bases and 1 base respectively, with 16 bases between them. This CDR3 reads CASSDAGKGSYEQYF. In DNA, the CDR3 is TGTGCCAGCAGTGATGCGGGCAAAGGTTCCTACGAGCAGTACTTC.

The table lists this clone with a few counts. The chain recombines TRBV5-1 with TRBJ2-1; possibly TRBD1 for D (5 bases). Trimming took off 2 bases at V and 8 bases at J, with 14 bases between the two ends. Germline lookup yields CDR1 SGHRS and CDR2 YFSETQ. The CDR3 loop spans 14 amino acids. CDR3 loop: CASSFAQVGDEQFF. The CDR3 DNA is TGCGCCAGCAGCTTTGCTCAAGTAGGGGATGAGCAGTTCTTC.

The chain employs TRBV4-3 and TRBJ2-2; 12 nucleotides align to TRBD2. V lost 3 bases, J lost 3 bases, and 8 bases stayed unmatched. The CDR3 is 18 amino acids. In germline, CDR1 is LGHNA, CDR2 YSLEER. This chain's CDR3 is CASSQETSGGAYTGELFF. Written as DNA, the CDR3 is TGCGCCAGCAGCCAGGAGACTAGCGGGGGAGCTTACACCGGGGAGCTGTTTTTT.

The CDR3 bases are TGTGCCAGCAGTTTGAATCCAGCAGGTGTTGCTGGGGCCAACGTCCTGACTTTC. It codes for CASSLNPAGVAGANVLTF. This chain uses TRBV27 with TRBJ2-6; D ambiguous. Trimming removed 3 bases at V and 2 bases at J, with 17 bases between. From germline, CDR1 is MNHEY and CDR2 SMNVEV (reference sequence). This CDR3 is 18 amino acids long. The whole variable domain, filled in from reference TRBV27 and TRBJ2-6, reads EAQVTQNPRYLITVTGKKLTVTCSQNMNHEYMSWYRQDPGLGLRQIYYSMNVEVTDKGDVPEGYKVSRKEKRNFPLILESPSPNQTSLYFCASSLNPAGVAGANVLTFGAGSRLTVL.

The genes are TRBV5-1 and TRBJ2-2, with D possibly being TRBD1 (6 bases). The CDR3 loop spans 15 amino acids. Trimming shortened V by 0 bases and J by 5 bases, and 11 bases separated the two germline ends. Germline CDR1 is SGHRS and CDR2 is YFSETQ. This chain's CDR3 is CASSLDGQLTGELFF. The CDR3 DNA reads TGCGCCAGCAGCTTGGATGGACAGTTAACCGGGGAGCTGTTTTTT.

This clone was counted only a few times. J is TRBJ2-7 and V is TRBV25-1; TRBD1 agrees at 12 bases. Looked up from germline, CDR1 is MGHDK and CDR2 is SYGVNS. The J segment lost 4 bases and the V segment lost 3 bases, leaving 10 bases of the junction unmatched. The CDR3 sequence is 17 residues long. The DNA for the CDR3 is TGTGCCAGCAGTGACCTCCCGGGACAGGGGGCTGAATACGAGCAGTACTTC. Translated: CASSDLPGQGAEYEQYF.

This clone came up once. The J gene is TRBJ2-7, the V gene TRBV5-1; 12 bases align to TRBD2. This CDR3 has 21 amino acids. V gave up 0 bases and J gave up 2 bases; unmatched junction bases: 18. Germline V CDR1 and CDR2: SGHRS, YFSETQ. The DNA for the CDR3 is TGCGCCAGCAGCTTGGGAGCTGGGGGTCGACTAGCGGGGGAACCGCCCTACGAGCAGTACTTC. Translating gives CASSLGAGGRLAGEPPYEQYF.

The V call is TRBV5-1, the J call TRBJ2-3; D possibly uses TRBD1 or TRBD2 (5 bases each). The CDR3 length is 16 residues. Per germline, CDR1 SGHRS and CDR2 YFSETQ. V dropped 2 bases and J dropped 0 bases, with 13 bases sitting between them. The CDR3 loop is CASSFSAGASTDTQYF. The CDR3 nucleotides read TGCGCCAGCAGCTTCTCAGCCGGGGCTAGCACAGATACGCAGTATTTT.

The rearrangement links TRBV5-1 to TRBJ2-2; D unclear. The CDR3 is made up of 15 amino acids. Germline loops: CDR1 SGHRS, CDR2 YFSETQ. Trimming removed 0 bases at V and 2 bases at J, with 8 bases between. The CDR3 loop is CASSLGDTNTGELFF. For the CDR3, the DNA is TGCGCCAGCAGCTTGGGTGACACAAACACCGGGGAGCTGTTTTTT.